This TCR beta chain was identified in a study of blood T cell repertoires in COVID-19 (dated by TCRdb to about 2020). As for the study more broadly: The collaborator samples originated in the United States, Italy and Spain and spanned the acute and convalescent phases of COVID-19. The material from the prospective study consisted of cDNA or gDNA derived from T cells, B-cell-depleted T cells, or PBMCs. Deeply sampled blood TCRbeta repertoires from subjects exposed to, actively infected with, or recovered from COVID-19 were included in the dataset. The repertoires were released in a freely available public database intended as a resource for research on the immune response to SARS-CoV-2. Samples came from the ongoing ImmuneRACE study (first 160 participants) plus 1,254 subjects from 6 global collaborators. The sample metadata nearly always contained a de-identified subject ID, COVID-19 status, age in years and sex. HLA class I and class II types, where available, came from metadata supplied by the sample provider rather than from assay-based typing.

The junction shows trimming of 0 bases on V and 6 bases on J, plus 13 bases between the germline ends. From cysteine to phenylalanine, the CDR3 is 14 amino acids long. Solely the CDR3 DNA is kept, with 42 bases framed from the first base. For CDR1 and CDR2, the germline V gene lists SGHRS and YFSETQ. Whole blood was collected in K2EDTA tubes by collaborating institutions according to the institutions' own protocols. For TCRbeta analysis, collaborators shipped samples as frozen whole blood, isolated PBMCs, or DNA extracted from either of those sample types. There are a few counts of this clone. Its recognized antigen is unknown. Base qualities are missing; no much larger clone stands one base away. Findings and caveats that apply to the study as a whole: The quantity of clinical and demographic metadata differed by source and by participant and was supplied without curation.

TCRbeta CDR3 regions were amplified from genomic DNA by means of the immunoSEQ Assay, a bias-controlled multiplex PCR. Turning to the authors' computational methods: The number of nucleated cells in each sample was estimated from the amplification of reference gene primers within the assay. Sequence reads were collapsed and filtered to measure the absolute abundance of every unique TCRbeta CDR3 rearrangement. For each sample, productive Simpson clonality was calculated by taking the square root of Simpson's diversity index across productive rearrangements. This immuneACCESS table, as held by TCRdb, lists in-frame sequences with V and J called but not all clones. Of the missing ones, under half trace to an unresolved V gene in checked studies; the others have no known cause. The V and J calls and clone size are taken from that table; D and trimming were inferred from the DNA. The sample records a few hundred thousand clones, about 85% of which are singletons. Around 3% of the sample comes from the top ten.

The sample taken for sequencing was peripheral blood. The chain employs TRBV5-1 and TRBJ2-7; perhaps TRBD1 is the D gene, with 5 bases matching. This TCR was recovered from a man younger than 35 with active or convalescent COVID-19. In nucleotides, the sequence is TGCGCCAGCAGCTTGGCCCTAGGGGTTGGCGAGCAGTACTTC. This gives the protein CASSLALGVGEQYF. The CDR3 plus the reference TRBV5-1 and TRBJ2-7 genes for the other parts give the full variable domain: KAGVTQTPRYLIKTRGQQVTLSCSPISGHRSVSWYQQTPGQGLQFLFEYFSETQRNKGNFPGRFSGRQFSNSRSEMNVSTLELGDSALYLCASSLALGVGEQYFGPGTRLTVT.